Shown below are 25 T cell receptor beta chains from a single sample sequenced in a study of blood T cells in healthy people across ages. A second 7 to 11 cycle PCR used barcoded and J-beta primers. TCRdb used MiXCR to reprocess the 5' RACE reads, holding one entry per CDR3 protein. The sample lists approximately 960,000 distinct CDR3 sequences, almost 30% occurring once. These data were also reused for a study on T cells of mothers and their children.

Sequencing was carried out using blood. Source of these receptors: a woman in her thirties or forties in good health.

This clonotype was found a few times. The chain joins TRBV6-1 to TRBJ1-2; weak D call: TRBD1 (6 bases). V lost 6 bases, J lost 10 bases, and 27 bases lay in between. The germline V gene encodes CDR1 MNHNS and CDR2 SASEGT. The CDR3 sequence is 16 residues long. CDR3 loop: CASRPGGSVSTTHYTF. The CDR3 DNA sequence: TGTGCCAGCAGGCCCGGGGGCTCTGTGTCCACAACCCACTACACCTTC.

This clonotype was counted only a few times. Given a much more abundant clone one base away, this may be a read error. This chain links TRBV6-4 with TRBJ2-1; 8 bases agree with TRBD2. TRBJ2-7 explains the end of the DNA better; the J call may be wrong. The CDR3 extends over 15 amino acids. Germline lookup yields CDR1 MRHNA and CDR2 SNTAGT. The chain's CDR3 is CASSPLADSYNEQYF. DNA for the CDR3: TGTGCCAGCAGTCCACTAGCGGACTCCTACAATGAGCAGTACTTC.

The V call is TRBV30, the J call TRBJ2-7, with unresolved D. Per the germline V gene, CDR1 is GTSNPN and CDR2 is SVGIG (reference sequence). The CDR3 extends over 13 amino acids. V lost 7 bases and J 0 bases, leaving 13 bases between the germline ends. CDR3 residues: CALGTLNSYEQYF. The CDR3 bases are TGTGCCTTGGGAACACTTAACTCCTACGAGCAGTACTTC.

The chain carries TRBV20-1 and TRBJ2-7; the D gene could be TRBD1 or TRBD2 (5 bases each). Trimming shortened V by 1 base and J by 2 bases, and 15 bases separated the two germline ends. From germline, CDR1 is DFQATT and CDR2 SNEGSKA (reference sequence). The CDR3 spans 15 residues. The CDR3 DNA follows: TGCAGTGCTAGAGGGGTGAGGGGCAGGGCCTACGAGCAGTACTTC. It yields the protein CSARGVRGRAYEQYF.

This clonotype was seen repeatedly, ten times or more. The CDR3 sequence is CSARGQTYEQYF. The CDR3 DNA follows: TGCAGTGCTCGGGGGCAGACCTACGAGCAGTACTTC. The chain combines TRBV20-1 with TRBJ2-7; D may correspond to TRBD1 or TRBD2 (6 bases each). Per germline, CDR1 DFQATT and CDR2 SNEGSKA (reference sequence). This CDR3 has 12 residues. Between the trimmed V and J ends, which lost 5 bases and 2 bases, there was a span of 10 bases.

This clonotype appeared many times. This chain links TRBV5-1 with TRBJ2-1, with 8 nucleotides matching TRBD2. The CDR3 is 15 amino acids. V lost 4 bases to trimming and J lost 8 bases; unmatched junction nucleotides: 11. Looked up from germline, CDR1 is SGHRS and CDR2 is YFSETQ. The CDR3 sequence is CASSGSGGAYHEQFF. In DNA, the CDR3 is TGCGCCAGCAGCGGGTCGGGGGGGGCCTATCATGAGCAGTTCTTC.

A few counts support this clonotype. This sequence joins TRBV29-1 and TRBJ2-1; a weak D match, TRBD1 (5 bases). V gave up 7 bases and J gave up 6 bases, with 7 bases separating them. CDR1 and CDR2 from the germline V gene are SQVTM and ANQGSEA. The CDR3 sequence is 10 residues long. CDR3 DNA: TGCAGCGGACAGTGCAATGAGCAGTTCTTC. This codes for CSGQCNEQFF.

In the case of this clonotype: A much more abundant neighbour one base away suggests this may be a read error. The rearrangement joins TRBV12-3 or TRBV12-4 to TRBJ1-1, with unresolved D. The CDR3 has 10 amino acids. The V end lost 4 bases, the J end lost 6 bases, and 3 bases lay between the germline ends. The CDR3 coding sequence is TGTGCCAGCAGTTGCGCTGAAGCTTTCTTT. It codes for CASSCAEAFF.

The chain is built from TRBV5-1 and TRBJ1-2; D perhaps matches TRBD1 (5 bases). This CDR3 has 16 residues. V gave up 0 bases and J gave up 8 bases, with 20 bases separating them. Germline CDR1 SGHRS, CDR2 YFSETQ. The CDR3 DNA reads as TGCGCCAGCAGCTTGGAAACGGCGGGGCAGGTTCTCGGCTACACCTTC. Translation: CASSLETAGQVLGYTF.

This clonotype was seen repeatedly, ten times or more. The rearrangement links TRBV27 to TRBJ2-7; 8 nucleotides align to TRBD1. In germline, CDR1 is MNHEY, CDR2 SMNVEV (reference sequence). The length of the CDR3 is 15 residues. Unmatched junction bases numbered 11, after V lost 6 bases and J lost 4 bases. CDR3 DNA sequence: TGTGCCAGCAGCCAAACCGGACAGGGATGGTACGAGCAGTACTTC. As protein: CASSQTGQGWYEQYF.

This clonotype was recorded a few times. The chain recombines TRBV20-1 with TRBJ2-4; D remains ambiguous. V lost 3 bases and J lost 1, with 16 bases in between. CDR3 length: 16 residues. Germline V gives CDR1 DFQATT, CDR2 SNEGSKA (reference sequence). The DNA for the CDR3 is TGCAGTGCTAGTGACGTGGCCCAGTGGGCCAAAAACATTCAGTACTTC. This encodes CSASDVAQWAKNIQYF.

There are many counts of this clonotype. The chain links TRBV4-1 to TRBJ2-6; 8 bases agree with TRBD1. This CDR3 comprises 18 residues. After removal of 4 bases from V and 0 bases from J, the junction contained 8 bases not matched to a gene. Germline loops: CDR1 MGHRA, CDR2 YSYEKL. The CDR3 sequence: CASSLWTGSPSGANVLTF. CDR3 nucleotide sequence: TGCGCCAGCAGCCTTTGGACAGGGTCCCCCTCTGGGGCCAACGTCCTGACTTTC.

This clonotype appeared a single time. Possible read error: a much larger clone is one base away. V gene TRBV4-1 combines with J gene TRBJ2-1; the D gene is possibly TRBD1 (5 bases). The CDR3 consists of 15 residues. Germline CDR1 reads MGHRA; CDR2 reads YSYEKL. The CDR3 region is CASSQNPQGNNEHFF. CDR3 in DNA: TGCGCCAGCAGCCAAAACCCGCAGGGAAACAATGAGCATTTCTTC.

The CDR3 coding sequence is TGCGCCAGCAGCTCCTCTTGGACTAGCGGGAACCAAGAGACCCAGTACTTC. Encoded protein: CASSSSWTSGNQETQYF. The chain joins TRBV5-1 to TRBJ2-5, with 12 bases that match TRBD2. The J segment lost 0 bases and the V segment lost 3 bases, leaving 6 bases of the junction unmatched. This CDR3 has 17 amino acids. Germline CDR1 is SGHRS and CDR2 is YFSETQ.

Comments on this clonotype: A read error may account for a junction end that differs from germline. The CDR3: CASSPRQETSCEQYF. For the CDR3, the DNA is TGCGCCAGCAGCCCCAGACAGGAGACCTCCTGCGAGCAGTACTTC. The chain uses TRBV5-1 and TRBJ2-7; tentative D call: TRBD1 (6 bases). The CDR3 runs to 15 residues. From germline, CDR1 is SGHRS and CDR2 YFSETQ. The full variable domain, completed using reference TRBV5-1 and TRBJ2-7, is KAGVTQTPRYLIKTRGQQVTLSCSPISGHRSVSWYQQTPGQGLQFLFEYFSETQRNKGNFPGRFSGRQFSNSRSEMNVSTLELGDSALYLCASSPRQETSCEQYFGPGTRLTVT.

The rearrangement joins TRBV2 to TRBJ1-5; D is undetermined. V was shortened by 7 bases and J by 4 bases, with 17 bases between the two germline ends. Germline loops: CDR1 SNHLY, CDR2 FYNNEI. There are 15 residues in the CDR3. DNA for the CDR3: TGTGCCAGCAATCCCCTTGCAAACGGAAATCAGCCCCAGCATTTT. Translating gives CASNPLANGNQPQHF.

This clonotype came up a few times. This chain joins TRBV18 and TRBJ2-2; D possibly corresponds to TRBD1 (5 bases). Germline CDR1 is KGHSH and CDR2 is LQKENI. The CDR3 has 16 amino acids. Trimming removed 4 bases from V and 0 bases from J, with 12 bases in between. The CDR3 coding sequence is TGTGCCAGCTCACTGTCAGGGCCCGCGAACACCGGGGAGCTGTTTTTT. This sequence encodes CASSLSGPANTGELFF. Supplemented by reference TRBV18 and TRBJ2-2, the full variable domain reads NAGVMQNPRHLVRRRGQEARLRCSPMKGHSHVYWYRQLPEEGLKFMVYLQKENIIDESGMPKERFSAEFPKEGPSILRIQQVVRGDSAAYFCASSLSGPANTGELFFGEGSRLTVL.

The chain links TRBV15 to TRBJ2-6; the match to TRBD1 covers 9 bases. From germline, CDR1 is LNHNV and CDR2 YYDKDF (reference sequence). The V segment lost 0 bases and the J segment 0 bases; nucleotides outside the gene matches: 3. The length of the CDR3 is 18 residues. For the CDR3, the DNA is TGTGCCACCAGCAGAGATGGGACAGGGAACTCTGGGGCCAACGTCCTGACTTTC. Translating it yields CATSRDGTGNSGANVLTF.

V is TRBV4-1 and J is TRBJ1-3, with 7 positions matching TRBD1. Looked up from germline, CDR1 is MGHRA and CDR2 is YSYEKL. The length of the CDR3 is 16 residues. J lost 4 bases, V lost 0 bases, and 6 bases had no gene match. CDR3 amino acids: CASSQDWQGGGNTIYF. DNA of the CDR3: TGCGCCAGCAGCCAAGATTGGCAGGGGGGCGGAAACACCATATATTTT.

There are a few counts of this clonotype. CDR3 nucleotides: TGTGCCACCAGCGGCGGAGTGGGTGGGGCTTTCTTT. The encoded protein is CATSGGVGGAFF. The rearrangement joins TRBV15 to TRBJ1-1; D is unclear. Trimming removed 5 bases at V and 11 bases at J, with 15 bases between. CDR3 length equals 12 residues. CDR1 is LNHNV and CDR2 is YYDKDF in the germline V gene (reference sequence).

The sample holds many counts of this clonotype. The genes are TRBV20-1 and TRBJ2-5; TRBD1 matches 8 bases. The V gene's germline CDR1 is DFQATT and CDR2 SNEGSKA (reference sequence). This CDR3 region has 15 residues. Unmatched junction bases numbered 4, after V lost 1 base and J lost 0 bases. The CDR3 loop reads CSARVGTGYQETQYF. The CDR3 DNA is TGCAGTGCTAGAGTCGGGACAGGATACCAAGAGACCCAGTACTTC.

Details on this clonotype: A read error may produce the germline difference seen at one junction end. This chain links TRBV12-3 or TRBV12-4 with TRBJ2-7; 7 positions agree with TRBD1. The CDR3 totals 14 residues. The CDR3 region is CAGSPGQWTSQQYF. CDR3 in DNA: TGTGCCGGCAGTCCGGGACAGTGGACTTCGCAGCAGTACTTC.

This chain joins TRBV9 and TRBJ2-2; TRBD2 matches at 7 bases. Germline V gives CDR1 SGDLS, CDR2 YYNGEE. Trimming at V came to 4 bases and at J to 2 bases, leaving 5 bases not matched to a gene. CDR3 length equals 15 residues. DNA of the CDR3: TGTGCCAGCAGCCCCAAGGGACTAAACACCGGGGAGCTGTTTTTT. It is translated as CASSPKGLNTGELFF. The full variable domain, rest sourced from reference TRBV9 and TRBJ2-2, is DSGVTQTPKHLITATGQRVTLRCSPRSGDLSVYWYQQSLDQGLQFLIQYYNGEERAKGNILERFSAQQFPDLHSELNLSSLELGDSALYFCASSPKGLNTGELFFGEGSRLTVL.

The chain employs TRBV7-6 and TRBJ2-3; D is ambiguous. The CDR3 runs 14 residues. The ends were cut back, 2 bases at V and 5 bases at J, with 11 bases in the middle. Germline V lookup: CDR1 SGHVS, CDR2 FNYEAQ. The CDR3 region is CASSLRESVDTQYF. CDR3 bases: TGTGCCAGCAGCTTAAGGGAATCGGTAGATACGCAGTATTTT.

This clonotype was observed a handful of times. The rearrangement uses TRBV6-2 or TRBV6-3 and TRBJ1-5; 7 bases align to TRBD1. Germline CDR1 reads MNHEY; CDR2 reads SVGEGT. The CDR3 runs to 17 residues. V lost 0 bases, J lost 3 bases, and 8 bases stayed unmatched. The CDR3 DNA is TGTGCCAGCAGTTACTCGAGAGGGGGCGCAGACAATCAGCCCCAGCATTTT. Its translation: CASSYSRGGADNQPQHF.